This T cell receptor beta chain was sequenced during a study of siplizumab effects on memory and regulatory T cells. The data were produced by immunoSEQ multiplex PCR, yet TCRdb's version contains in-frame clones alone and is incomplete. The sample consists of about 82,000 clones, over 80% of them appearing once. Trimming pared 3 bases from V and 3 bases from J, leaving 2 bases between. CDR1 MRHNA and CDR2 SNTAGT come from the germline V gene. The CDR3 totals 12 residues. The chain uses TRBV6-4 and TRBJ2-2; D is unclear. The TCR originated in a human donor in good health. The sample comprised Tregs sorted from blood. CDR3 bases: TGTGCCAGCAGTGATTACACCGGGGAGCTGTTTTTT. Translated: CASSDYTGELFF.